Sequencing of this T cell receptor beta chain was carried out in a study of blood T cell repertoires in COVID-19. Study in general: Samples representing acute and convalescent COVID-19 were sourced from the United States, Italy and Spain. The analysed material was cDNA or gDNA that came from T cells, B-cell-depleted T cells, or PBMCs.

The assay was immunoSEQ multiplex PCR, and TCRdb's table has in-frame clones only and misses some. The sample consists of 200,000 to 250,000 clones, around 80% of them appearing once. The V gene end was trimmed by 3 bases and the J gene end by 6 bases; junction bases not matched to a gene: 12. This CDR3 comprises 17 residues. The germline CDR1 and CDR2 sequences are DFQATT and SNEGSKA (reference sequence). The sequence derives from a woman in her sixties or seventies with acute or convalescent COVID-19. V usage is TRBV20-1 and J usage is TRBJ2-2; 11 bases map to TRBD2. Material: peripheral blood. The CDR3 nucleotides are TGCAGTGCTAGTTCCTTTAGCGGGGGGGCACGATCCGGGGAGCTGTTTTTT. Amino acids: CSASSFSGGARSGELFF.